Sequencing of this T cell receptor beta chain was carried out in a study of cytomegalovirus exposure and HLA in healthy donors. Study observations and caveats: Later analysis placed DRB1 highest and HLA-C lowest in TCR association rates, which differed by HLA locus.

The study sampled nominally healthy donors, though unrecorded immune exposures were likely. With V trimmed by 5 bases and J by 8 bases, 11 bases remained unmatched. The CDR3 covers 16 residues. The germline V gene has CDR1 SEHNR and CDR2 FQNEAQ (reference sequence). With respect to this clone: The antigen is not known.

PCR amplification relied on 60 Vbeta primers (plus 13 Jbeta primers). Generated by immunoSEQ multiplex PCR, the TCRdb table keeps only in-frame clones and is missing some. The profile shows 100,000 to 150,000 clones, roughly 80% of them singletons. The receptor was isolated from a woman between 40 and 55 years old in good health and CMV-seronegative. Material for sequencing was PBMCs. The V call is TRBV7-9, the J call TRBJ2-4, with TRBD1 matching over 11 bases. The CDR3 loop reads CASSTPRTGGADIQYF. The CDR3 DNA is TGTGCCAGCAGCACCCCTCGGACAGGGGGCGCGGACATTCAGTACTTC.